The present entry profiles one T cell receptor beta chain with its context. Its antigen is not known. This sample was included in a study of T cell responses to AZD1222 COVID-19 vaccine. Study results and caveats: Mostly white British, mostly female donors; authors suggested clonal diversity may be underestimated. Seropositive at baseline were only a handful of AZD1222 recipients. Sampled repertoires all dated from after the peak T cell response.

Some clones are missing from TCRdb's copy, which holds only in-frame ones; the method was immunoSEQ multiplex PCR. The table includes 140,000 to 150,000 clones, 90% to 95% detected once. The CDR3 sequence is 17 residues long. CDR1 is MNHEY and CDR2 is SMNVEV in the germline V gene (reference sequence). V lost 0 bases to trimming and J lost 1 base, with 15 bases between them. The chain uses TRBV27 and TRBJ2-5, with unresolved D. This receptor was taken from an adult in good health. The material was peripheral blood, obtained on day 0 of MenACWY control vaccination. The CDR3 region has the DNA TGTGCCAGCAGTTTATCGTCGGGCCCCCTTCGCCAAGAGACCCAGTACTTC. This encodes CASSLSSGPLRQETQYF.